This TCR beta chain was recovered during a study of post-analysis software for immune sequencing data. Whole-study context: The courses of disease that were included comprised relapsing-remitting, secondary progressive and progressive-relapsing multiple sclerosis.

Every TCR beta cDNA library bore unique molecular identifiers. A single record per CDR3 protein comes from TCRdb applying MiXCR to the PCR reads. The sample includes roughly 870,000 distinct CDR3 sequences, under 70% of them seen just once. Broader study findings: Controls had significantly higher normalized Chao1 diversity than multiple sclerosis patients. Five or six TRBV segments appeared more often in patients than in controls, and TRBV5-6, TRBV5-1 and TRBV20-1 were among these.

Remarks on this clonotype: Its antigen is not identified.

This CDR3 comprises 18 residues. V trimming: 1 base; J trimming: 2 bases; junction bases outside the gene matches: 11. Input material: blood. The chain combines TRBV12-3 or TRBV12-4 with TRBJ1-2, with 9 bases that match TRBD1. The sequence was obtained from a girl under 18 with multiple sclerosis. The CDR3 nucleotides are TGTGCCAGCAGTTTAGAATGGAGACAGGGGGTACTGAACTATGGCTACACCTTC. Its translation is CASSLEWRQGVLNYGYTF.